What follows is one TCR beta chain and its context. Its antigen is unidentified. The sample belongs to a study of T cell responses to AZD1222 COVID-19 vaccine. Study-level points and caveats: Sampling that yielded the repertoires occurred only after the peak T cell response. The donors showed a predominance of white British ancestry and of females, with possible underestimation of clonal diversity. Increases in Spike-specific TCR breadth and depth were seen after two AZD1222 doses.

The data were produced by immunoSEQ multiplex PCR, yet TCRdb's version contains in-frame clones alone and is incomplete. The sample includes tens of thousands of clones, around 89% of them seen just once. CDR1 SEHNR and CDR2 FQNEAQ come from the germline V gene (reference sequence). The CDR3 covers 14 residues. The V segment lost 2 bases and the J segment 7 bases; nucleotides outside the gene matches: 3. The sample here was peripheral blood, taken 28 days after the second dose of the MenACWY control vaccine. The receptor comes from an adult who received the MenACWY meningococcal vaccine as a control. The V call is TRBV7-9, the J call TRBJ2-1, with 9 positions matching TRBD1. CDR3 nucleotide sequence: TGTGCCAGCAGCTTAAACAGGGGGCAAAATGAGCAGTTCTTC. Amino acid sequence: CASSLNRGQNEQFF.